The 21 T cell receptor beta chains in this list originate from one sample, sequenced in a study of blood T cell repertoires in COVID-19. Assay used: immunoSEQ multiplex PCR; TCRdb lists only in-frame clones, some missing. The repertoire holds a few hundred thousand clones, with approximately 86% as singletons. Sequencing used PBMCs or T cells enriched from blood (not recorded which). These receptor sequences come from a young woman who had recovered from COVID-19.

The genes are TRBV5-1 and TRBJ2-5; the match to TRBD2 covers 10 bases. Germline V lookup: CDR1 SGHRS, CDR2 YFSETQ. This CDR3 is 17 amino acids long. The J segment lost 4 bases and the V segment lost 1 base, leaving 10 bases of the junction unmatched. The CDR3 here is CASSLPSGGAVGETQYF. The CDR3 DNA sequence: TGCGCCAGCAGCTTGCCCAGCGGGGGGGCCGTGGGAGAGACCCAGTACTTC.

This clone came up once. The chain links TRBV9 to TRBJ1-2; a possible D gene is TRBD1 (6 bases). Trimming took off 0 bases at V and 8 bases at J, with 14 bases between the two ends. CDR3 length: 14 residues. Germline values: CDR1 SGDLS, CDR2 YYNGEE. The CDR3 bases are TGTGCCAGCAGCGTAGGAGCCAGGGGCGGCGGCTACACCTTC. It specifies CASSVGARGGGYTF.

This chain uses TRBV30 with TRBJ1-1; 8 bases are shared with TRBD1. CDR1 GTSNPN and CDR2 SVGIG come from the germline V gene (reference sequence). The trim removed 3 bases at V and 1 base at J, leaving 10 bases unmatched. The CDR3 totals 16 residues. The CDR3 here is CAWSLRGRGWNTEAFF. In DNA form, the CDR3 reads TGTGCCTGGAGCCTCAGGGGGCGCGGGTGGAACACTGAAGCTTTCTTT.

The chain uses TRBV28 and TRBJ1-2; 9 bases map to TRBD1. The germline CDR1 and CDR2 sequences are MDHEN and SYDVKM. This CDR3 is 14 amino acids long. The J segment lost 4 bases and the V segment lost 8 bases, leaving 8 bases of the junction unmatched. CDR3 coding DNA: TGTGCCAGCTCCCACCGGGACAGGGTCTATGGCTACACCTTC. This codes for CASSHRDRVYGYTF.

CDR3: CASSHGDRGSPLHF. In nucleotides, the CDR3 is TGTGCCAGCAGCCATGGGGACAGGGGTTCACCCCTCCACTTT. The V call is TRBV3-1 (or the pseudogene TRBV3-2), the J call TRBJ1-6; TRBD1 aligns across 10 bases. The CDR3 totals 14 residues. V lost 3 bases to trimming and J lost 9 bases; unmatched junction nucleotides: 2. Germline V CDR1 and CDR2: LGHDT, YNNKEL (reference sequence).

V usage is TRBV6-5 and J usage is TRBJ1-1; D is ambiguous. The CDR3 is 14 amino acids. Germline values: CDR1 MNHEY, CDR2 SVGAGI. Trimming took off 3 bases at V and 4 bases at J, with 12 bases between the two ends. The DNA of the CDR3 is TGTGCCAGCAGTTATTCGACAACAACCACTGAAGCTTTCTTT. Its protein product is CASSYSTTTTEAFF.

J is TRBJ2-2 and V is TRBV27; perhaps TRBD2 as D (6 bases). CDR1 and CDR2 from the germline V gene are MNHEY and SMNVEV (reference sequence). This CDR3 contains 14 residues. V dropped 3 bases and J dropped 4 bases, with 9 bases sitting between them. The chain's CDR3 is CASSFGGTTGELFF. The CDR3 DNA is TGTGCCAGCAGTTTCGGCGGGACCACCGGGGAGCTGTTTTTT.

The V call is TRBV7-2, the J call TRBJ2-7; 14 nucleotides match TRBD2. This CDR3 has 16 residues. Germline CDR1 SGHTA, CDR2 FQGNSA. The V and J ends lost 5 bases and 3 bases, in that order; junction bases with no gene match: 6. CDR3 in DNA: TGTGCCAGCAGCCCCCAGACTAGCGGGAGGGACTACGAGCAGTACTTC. This gives the protein CASSPQTSGRDYEQYF. The variable domain in full, completed from reference TRBV7-2 and TRBJ2-7, reads GAGVSQSPSNKVTEKGKDVELRCDPISGHTALYWYRQSLGQGLEFLIYFQGNSAPDKSGLPSDRFSAERTGGSVSTLTIQRTQQEDSAVYLCASSPQTSGRDYEQYFGPGTRLTVT.

The chain combines TRBV7-3 with TRBJ2-1; 10 positions match TRBD2. Germline assignment: CDR1 SGHTA and CDR2 FQGTGA. The CDR3 contains 16 residues. Trimming removed 8 bases from V and 8 bases from J; junction bases left unmatched: 15. CDR3 bases: TGTGCCAGCTCTACTAGCGGGACAATGGCGTTAGATGAGCAGTTCTTC. Translating gives CASSTSGTMALDEQFF.

Here the CDR3 DNA reads TGTGCCAGCAGCTTAGGACAGGGGTCCCGTGAGCAGTTCTTC. Its translation: CASSLGQGSREQFF. The chain links TRBV7-8 to TRBJ2-1, with TRBD1 matching over 8 bases. V was pared by 1 base and J by 9 bases, with 5 bases of the junction left unmatched. The germline V gene has CDR1 SGHVS and CDR2 FQNEAQ. The CDR3 is 14 residues long.

In regard to this clone: The sample carries other DNA sequences with the same CDR3. V is TRBV29-1 and J is TRBJ1-1; D may be TRBD1 (6 bases). Per the germline V gene, CDR1 is SQVTM and CDR2 is ANQGSEA. V was trimmed by 4 bases and J by 1 base, leaving 7 bases between them. The CDR3 consists of 12 residues. The CDR3 DNA follows: TGCAGCGTTGGGACAGCGAACACTGAAGCTTTCTTT. It codes for CSVGTANTEAFF.

The chain has TRBV27 and TRBJ1-2, with 8 bases that match TRBD1. Germline CDR1 is MNHEY and CDR2 is SMNVEV (reference sequence). CDR3 size: 14 residues. The junction had 6 bases not matched to a gene; V was cut back by 1 base and J by 8 bases. Here the CDR3 DNA reads TGTGCCAGCAGTTTATTGCAGGGGGCCGACGGCTACACCTTC. Translating gives CASSLLQGADGYTF.

V gene TRBV28 combines with J gene TRBJ1-2; possible D gene TRBD1, 6 bases. V lost 4 bases and J 0 bases, leaving 12 bases between the germline ends. The CDR3 spans 15 residues. Germline CDR1 and CDR2: MDHEN and SYDVKM. In DNA, the CDR3 is TGTGCCAGCAGTTCTTGGGGGCCCACTAACTATGGCTACACCTTC. The encoded protein is CASSSWGPTNYGYTF.

This rearrangement joins TRBV7-8 to TRBJ2-4; perhaps TRBD1 as D (6 bases). The CDR3 is 14 residues long. V was clipped by 0 bases and J by 7 bases, with 10 bases between them. The germline gives CDR1 SGHVS, CDR2 FQNEAQ. In DNA, the CDR3 is TGTGCCAGCAGCTTAGCGACAGGTCTGAACATTCAGTACTTC. This sequence encodes CASSLATGLNIQYF.

This CDR3 is CASSDSSLGDSPLHF. CDR3 sequence (DNA): TGTGCCAGCAGTGACTCGAGTTTGGGCGATTCACCCCTCCACTTT. The gene calls are TRBV6-4 and TRBJ1-6, with no clear D. Germline-derived CDR1 and CDR2 are MRHNA and SNTAGT. The V gene lost 0 bases and the J gene lost 8 bases, with 11 bases spanning the gap. There are 15 residues in the CDR3.

This clone was seen only once. J is TRBJ1-1 and V is TRBV4-2; 11 nucleotides agree with TRBD1. Unmatched junction bases numbered 7, after V lost 4 bases and J lost 6 bases. Per the germline V gene, CDR1 is LGHNA and CDR2 is YNFKEQ. The CDR3 length is 15 residues. CDR3 DNA sequence: TGTGCCAGCAGCCCGGACAGGGGGCGCGATCCTGAAGCTTTCTTT. This translates into CASSPDRGRDPEAFF.

This clone has only one observation. The genes are TRBV6-1 and TRBJ2-1, with D tentatively TRBD1 (5 bases). CDR3 length: 14 residues. Trimming stripped 7 bases from V and 5 bases from J, with 15 bases between. The V gene's germline CDR1 is MNHNS and CDR2 SASEGT. The CDR3 coding sequence is TGTGCCAGCACTAGGACAATACCTGACAATGAGCAGTTCTTC. The encoded protein is CASTRTIPDNEQFF.

The chain carries TRBV2 and TRBJ2-3; TRBD1 matches at 9 bases. This CDR3 is 14 amino acids long. V was pared by 6 bases and J by 6 bases, with 7 bases of the junction left unmatched. Per the germline V gene, CDR1 is SNHLY and CDR2 is FYNNEI. CDR3 sequence reads: CASREGQGGDTQYF. Here the CDR3 DNA reads TGTGCCAGCAGGGAGGGACAGGGAGGGGATACGCAGTATTTT.

This clone was found a few times. The CDR3 DNA reads TGTGCCAGCAGTTTATTTCGACAGGGAAGTTCACCCCTCCACTTT. Its protein is CASSLFRQGSSPLHF. The chain has TRBV27 and TRBJ1-6, with 7 bases that match TRBD1. CDR1 MNHEY and CDR2 SMNVEV come from the germline V gene (reference sequence). J lost 9 bases, V lost 1 base, and 6 bases had no gene match. This CDR3 is 15 amino acids long.

This sequence joins TRBV7-6 and TRBJ1-5; D uncertain. The V and J ends lost 6 bases and 5 bases respectively, with 14 bases between them. Per the germline V gene, CDR1 is SGHVS and CDR2 is FNYEAQ. CDR3 length: 14 amino acids. The CDR3: CASSLGRADQPQHF. CDR3 DNA: TGTGCCAGCAGTCTGGGGAGGGCCGATCAGCCCCAGCATTTT.

The chain is built from TRBV5-4 and TRBJ1-4; D uncertain. V gave up 5 bases and J gave up 7 bases, with 15 bases separating them. Germline V gives CDR1 SGHNT, CDR2 YYREEE (reference sequence). The CDR3 runs to 14 residues. CDR3 sequence: CASRDGEGGEKLFF. CDR3 nucleotides: TGTGCCAGCAGGGACGGGGAGGGCGGTGAAAAACTGTTTTTT.